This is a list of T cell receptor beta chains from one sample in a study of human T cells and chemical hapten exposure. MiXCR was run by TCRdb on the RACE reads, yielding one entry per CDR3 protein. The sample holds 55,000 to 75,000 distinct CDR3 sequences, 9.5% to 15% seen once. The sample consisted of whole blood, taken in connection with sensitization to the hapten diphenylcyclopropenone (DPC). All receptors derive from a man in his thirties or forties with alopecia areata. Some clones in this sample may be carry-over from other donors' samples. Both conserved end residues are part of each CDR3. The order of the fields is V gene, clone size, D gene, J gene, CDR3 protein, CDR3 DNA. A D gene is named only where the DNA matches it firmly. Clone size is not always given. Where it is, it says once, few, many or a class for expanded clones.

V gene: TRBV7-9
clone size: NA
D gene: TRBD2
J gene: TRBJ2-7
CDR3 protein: CASSLLGERGYEQYF
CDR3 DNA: TGTGCCAGCAGCTTACTAGGCGAGCGGGGCTACGAGCAGTACTTC

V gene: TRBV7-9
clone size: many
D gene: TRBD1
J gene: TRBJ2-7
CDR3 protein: CASSSGRDSYEQYF
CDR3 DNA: TGTGCCAGCAGCTCGGGCCGGGACAGCTACGAGCAGTACTTC

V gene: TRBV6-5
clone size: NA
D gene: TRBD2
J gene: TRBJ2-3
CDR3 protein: CASSYSGSGGTDTQYF
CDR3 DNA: TGTGCCAGCAGTTACAGTGGTAGCGGGGGCACAGATACGCAGTATTTT

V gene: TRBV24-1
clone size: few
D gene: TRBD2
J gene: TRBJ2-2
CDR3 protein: CATSDLTSENTGELFF
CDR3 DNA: TGTGCCACCAGTGACCTGACTAGCGAGAACACCGGGGAGCTGTTTTTT

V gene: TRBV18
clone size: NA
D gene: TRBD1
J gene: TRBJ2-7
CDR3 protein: CASSPIAGTGIYEQYF
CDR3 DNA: TGTGCCAGCTCACCCATAGCCGGGACAGGTATCTACGAGCAGTACTTC

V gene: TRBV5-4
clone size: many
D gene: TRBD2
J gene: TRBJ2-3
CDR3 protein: CASSTGLAGKLPSTDTQYF
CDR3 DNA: TGTGCCAGCAGCACGGGACTAGCGGGGAAGTTACCTAGCACAGATACGCAGTATTTT

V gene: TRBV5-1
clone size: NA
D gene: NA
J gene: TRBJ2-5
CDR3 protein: CASSLLPPPEETQYF
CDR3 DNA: TGCGCCAGCAGCTTGTTACCCCCACCAGAGGAGACCCAGTACTTC

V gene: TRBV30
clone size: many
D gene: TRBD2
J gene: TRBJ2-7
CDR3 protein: CAWSVLERGVRYEQYF
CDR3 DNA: TGTGCCTGGAGTGTACTGGAACGGGGGGTCCGGTACGAGCAGTACTTC

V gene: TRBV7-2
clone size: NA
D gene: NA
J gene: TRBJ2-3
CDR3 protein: CASSLGADTQYF
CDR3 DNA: TGTGCCAGCAGCTTAGGGGCAGATACGCAGTATTTT

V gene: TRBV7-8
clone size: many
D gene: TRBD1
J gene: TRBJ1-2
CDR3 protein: CASTFQGAYGYTF
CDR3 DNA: TGTGCCAGCACCTTTCAGGGGGCATATGGCTACACCTTC

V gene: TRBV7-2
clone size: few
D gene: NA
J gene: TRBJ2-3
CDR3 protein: CASSPQPWGADTQYF
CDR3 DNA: TGTGCCAGCAGCCCACAGCCATGGGGTGCAGATACGCAGTATTTT

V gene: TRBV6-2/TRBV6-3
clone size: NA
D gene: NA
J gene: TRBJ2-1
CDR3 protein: CASSYSGRVEALSSHNEQFF
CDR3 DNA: TGTGCCAGCAGTTACTCCGGCAGGGTTGAAGCACTGAGCTCCCACAATGAGCAGTTCTTC

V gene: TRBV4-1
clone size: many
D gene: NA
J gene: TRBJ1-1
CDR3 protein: CASSQGASNTEAFF
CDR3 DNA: TGCGCCAGCAGCCAAGGGGCCTCCAACACTGAAGCTTTCTTT

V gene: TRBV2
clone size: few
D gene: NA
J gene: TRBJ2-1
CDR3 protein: CASTGAFGLGNEQFF
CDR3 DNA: TGTGCCAGCACCGGGGCATTCGGTCTGGGCAATGAGCAGTTCTTC

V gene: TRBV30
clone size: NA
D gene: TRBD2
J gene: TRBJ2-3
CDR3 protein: CAWATSRADTQYF
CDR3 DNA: TGTGCCTGGGCGACTAGCCGGGCAGATACGCAGTATTTT

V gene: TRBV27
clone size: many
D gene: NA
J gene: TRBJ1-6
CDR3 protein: CASSLSNQGRNSPLHF
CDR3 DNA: TGTGCCAGCAGTTTATCGAATCAGGGCCGCAATTCACCCCTCCACTTT

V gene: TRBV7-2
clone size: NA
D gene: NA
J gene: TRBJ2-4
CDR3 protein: CASSAQVLAKNIQYF
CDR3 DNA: TGTGCCAGCAGCGCACAGGTACTAGCCAAAAACATTCAGTACTTC

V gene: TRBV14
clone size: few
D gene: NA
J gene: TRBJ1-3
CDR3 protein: CASSPDSYGNTIYF
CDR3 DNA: TGTGCCAGCAGCCCGGACAGTTACGGAAACACCATATATTTT

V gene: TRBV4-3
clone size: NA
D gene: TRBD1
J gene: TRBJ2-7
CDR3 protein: CASSQMTGAEQYF
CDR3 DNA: TGCGCCAGCAGCCAAATGACAGGGGCCGAGCAGTACTTC

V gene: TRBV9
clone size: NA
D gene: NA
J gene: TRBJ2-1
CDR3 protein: CASSVSRGGRRDEQFF
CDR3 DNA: TGTGCCAGCAGCGTTTCCCGTGGGGGCCGTCGGGATGAGCAGTTCTTC

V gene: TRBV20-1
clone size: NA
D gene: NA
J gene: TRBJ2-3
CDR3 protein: CSAWRGVDTQYF
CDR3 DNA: TGCAGTGCCTGGCGGGGCGTAGATACGCAGTATTTT

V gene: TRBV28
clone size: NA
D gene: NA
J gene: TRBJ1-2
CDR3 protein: CASTLRQPYGYTF
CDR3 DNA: TGTGCCAGCACCCTAAGACAGCCCTATGGCTACACCTTC

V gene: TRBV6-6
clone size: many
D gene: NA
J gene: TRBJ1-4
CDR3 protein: CASSYRAAPNEKLFF
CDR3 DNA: TGTGCCAGCAGTTACAGGGCAGCCCCAAATGAAAAACTGTTTTTT

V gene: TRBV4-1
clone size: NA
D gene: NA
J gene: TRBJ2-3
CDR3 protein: CASSQNPAWTDTQYF
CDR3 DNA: TGCGCCAGCAGCCAAAACCCGGCGTGGACAGATACGCAGTATTTT

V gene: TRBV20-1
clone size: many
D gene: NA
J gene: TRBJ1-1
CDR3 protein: CSARGDSMNTEAFF
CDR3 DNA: TGCAGTGCTAGAGGGGACTCAATGAACACTGAAGCTTTCTTT

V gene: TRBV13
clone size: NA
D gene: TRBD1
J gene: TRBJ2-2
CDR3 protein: CASSRRRGRDTGELFF
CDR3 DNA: TGTGCCAGCAGCCGACGCAGGGGGCGTGACACCGGGGAGCTGTTTTTT